These 9 T cell receptor beta chains were all obtained from the same sample, sequenced in a study of T cells in Graves' hyperthyroidism and ophthalmopathy. The CDR3 regions of TCR beta were amplified from RNA transcripts. Using the HTBI primer set, a first-round RT-PCR was run on the TCR CDR3. In TCRdb, the multiplex PCR reads were re-called with MiXCR into one record per CDR3 protein. The sample has some 50,000 distinct CDR3 sequences, roughly half seen once; the top ten hold under 35%. The sequenced sample consisted of peripheral blood or thyroid tissue (not recorded which). Receptors originate from a man between 18 and 35 years old with Graves' hyperthyroidism.

Only one count was recorded for this clonotype. J is TRBJ1-4 and V is TRBV11-2; a weak D match, TRBD1 (6 bases). Trimming shortened V by 6 bases and J by 5 bases, and 16 bases separated the two germline ends. CDR1 and CDR2 from the germline V gene are SGHAT and FQNNGV. The CDR3 is 15 amino acids. For the CDR3, the DNA is TGTGCCAGCAGTCTGGACAGTGGACGGAATGAAAAACTGTTTTTT. It encodes CASSLDSGRNEKLFF.

Only one count was recorded for this clonotype. The chain links TRBV10-3 to TRBJ1-5; D remains ambiguous. The CDR3 has 13 residues. Germline V lookup: CDR1 ENHRY, CDR2 SYGVKD. V lost 10 bases and J 3 bases, leaving 13 bases between the germline ends. The DNA for the CDR3 is TGTGCCACGTCTCAGCTAACCAATCAGCCCCAGCATTTT. This encodes CATSQLTNQPQHF.

This clonotype qualifies as medium-sized (0.01 to 0.1%). V usage is TRBV20-1 and J usage is TRBJ1-1, with D unresolved. The CDR3 is 12 residues long. V lost 6 bases and J lost 1, with 9 bases in between. Germline lookup yields CDR1 DFQATT and CDR2 SNEGSKA (reference sequence). The CDR3 here is CSALSGNTEAFF. CDR3 nucleotide sequence: TGCAGTGCCCTGTCGGGGAACACTGAAGCTTTCTTT.

There are many counts of this clonotype. The rearrangement joins TRBV11-2 to TRBJ2-3; D perhaps matches TRBD2 (5 bases). Germline V gene data show CDR1 as SGHAT and CDR2 as FQNNGV. The CDR3 length is 15 residues. V was cut by 3 bases and J by 0 bases, with 10 bases left in between. CDR3 residues: CASSFVGGSTDTQYF. The CDR3, as DNA: TGTGCCAGCAGCTTCGTCGGCGGGAGCACAGATACGCAGTATTTT.

Ten or more counts support this clonotype. The chain has TRBV6-5 and TRBJ1-2, with D maybe TRBD1 (5 bases). V lost 10 bases, J lost 8 bases, and 20 bases lay in between. CDR1 and CDR2 from the germline V gene are MNHEY and SVGAGI. The CDR3 runs 13 residues. CDR3 residues: CATQSSVRDGYTF. CDR3 nucleotide sequence: TGTGCCACCCAATCAAGTGTGAGGGACGGCTACACCTTC.

This clonotype came up many times. This chain uses TRBV27 with TRBJ1-6; no clear D. Trimming cost V 3 bases and J 0 bases, with 12 bases left between them. There are 17 residues in the CDR3. Germline loops: CDR1 MNHEY, CDR2 SMNVEV (reference sequence). Written as DNA, the CDR3 is TGTGCCAGCAGTTTCGGAGTTAAGAGCTCCTATAATTCACCCCTCCACTTT. Its protein product is CASSFGVKSSYNSPLHF.

The rearrangement links TRBV10-1 to TRBJ1-1; no clear D gene. From germline, CDR1 is WNHNN and CDR2 SYGVQD (reference sequence). The CDR3 runs 14 residues. With 2 bases removed from V and 1 base from J, the gap between germline ends came to 8 bases. In DNA form, the CDR3 reads TGCGCCAGCAGTGAGGCCAATTCGAACACTGAAGCTTTCTTT. This translates into CASSEANSNTEAFF.

Points on this clonotype: A much more abundant neighbour one base away suggests this may be a read error. This chain joins TRBV7-2 and TRBJ2-3, with TRBD1 matching over 8 bases. Per germline, CDR1 SGHTA and CDR2 FQGNSA. This CDR3 region has 14 residues. CDR3 DNA: TGTGCCAGCACTACAGGGGGGTCCACAGATATGCAGTATTTT. Its protein is CASTTGGSTDMQYF. The whole variable domain, filled in from reference TRBV7-2 and TRBJ2-3, reads GAGVSQSPSNKVTEKGKDVELRCDPISGHTALYWYRQSLGQGLEFLIYFQGNSAPDKSGLPSDRFSAERTGGSVSTLTIQRTQQEDSAVYLCASTTGGSTDMQYFGPGTRLTVL.

This chain links TRBV29-1 with TRBJ1-5; TRBD1 aligns across 10 bases. J gave up 5 bases and V 7 bases, and 8 bases lay outside the gene matches. The CDR3 runs to 14 residues. Germline CDR1 SQVTM, CDR2 ANQGSEA. Here the CDR3 reads CSAWGQGSDQPQHF. The DNA for the CDR3 is TGCAGCGCATGGGGACAGGGGAGCGATCAGCCCCAGCATTTT.